Shown below are 12 T cell receptor beta chains from a single sample sequenced in a study of blood T cell repertoires in COVID-19. TCRdb keeps only in-frame clones here, not all; method: immunoSEQ multiplex PCR. The table includes under 300,000 clones, about 86% detected once. Sequencing was done on a sample of PBMCs or T cells enriched from blood (not recorded which). The receptors here all came from a man aged 50-59 years who had recovered from COVID-19.

This clone occurred a few times. The chain carries TRBV29-1 and TRBJ2-3; TRBD2 aligns across 14 bases. CDR1 SQVTM and CDR2 ANQGSEA come from the germline V gene. The trim removed 4 bases at V and 1 base at J, leaving 7 bases unmatched. The CDR3 loop spans 17 amino acids. CDR3 in amino acids: CSVGSTSGGVGTDTQYF. The CDR3 DNA reads TGCAGCGTTGGTTCGACTAGCGGGGGGGTGGGCACAGATACGCAGTATTTT.

V usage is TRBV6-5 and J usage is TRBJ2-7; the match to TRBD1 covers 7 bases. The CDR3 totals 16 residues. V trimming: 0 bases; J trimming: 3 bases; junction bases outside the gene matches: 8. In germline, CDR1 is MNHEY, CDR2 SVGAGI. The CDR3 region is CASSYSRGRAFYEQYF. The CDR3 nucleotides read TGTGCCAGCAGTTACTCAAGGGGGCGAGCTTTCTACGAGCAGTACTTC.

This rearrangement joins TRBV14 to TRBJ2-2; TRBD2 might be the D (7 bases). CDR1 SGHDN and CDR2 FVKESK come from the germline V gene. The germline V and J ends were trimmed by 1 base and 6 bases, with 15 bases remaining between them. The CDR3 runs 16 residues. CDR3 coding DNA: TGTGCCAGCAGCCAAGGGCGGGGGCGTAGTTCCGGGGAGCTGTTTTTT. Protein: CASSQGRGRSSGELFF.

The chain carries TRBV11-2 and TRBJ1-1, with D possibly being TRBD1 (6 bases). This CDR3 contains 13 residues. The germline V and J ends were trimmed by 7 bases and 4 bases, with 13 bases remaining between them. The germline gives CDR1 SGHAT, CDR2 FQNNGV. The CDR3 region has the DNA TGTGCCAGCACCCGGACAGTTCTCACTGAAGCTTTCTTT. It specifies CASTRTVLTEAFF. Full variable domain (outside the CDR3, taken from reference TRBV11-2 and TRBJ1-1): EAGVAQSPRYKIIEKRQSVAFWCNPISGHATLYWYQQILGQGPKLLIQFQNNGVVDDSQLPKDRFSAERLKGVDSTLKIQPAKLEDSAVYLCASTRTVLTEAFFGQGTRLTVV.

This sequence joins TRBV28 and TRBJ2-5; 7 positions match TRBD1. The CDR3 runs to 13 residues. CDR1 is MDHEN and CDR2 is SYDVKM in the germline V gene. J gave up 3 bases and V 11 bases, and 9 bases lay outside the gene matches. CDR3 in DNA: TGTGCCTCCGCCCCCGGGACAGAAGAGACCCAGTACTTC. The encoded protein is CASAPGTEETQYF.

The genes are TRBV13 and TRBJ2-1; maybe TRBD2 (7 bases). The CDR3 contains 14 residues. Trimming pared 3 bases from V and 7 bases from J, leaving 13 bases between. The germline CDR1 and CDR2 sequences are PRHDT and FYEKMQ (reference sequence). The CDR3 loop is CASSFGGRSNEQFF. CDR3 coding DNA: TGTGCCAGCAGCTTCGGGGGGCGTTCGAATGAGCAGTTCTTC.

As to this clone: This specimen includes other DNA sequences encoding the same CDR3. V usage is TRBV5-1 and J usage is TRBJ1-1; no definite D call. CDR1 and CDR2 from the germline V gene are SGHRS and YFSETQ. This CDR3 is built from 13 residues. The germline V and J ends were trimmed by 2 bases and 0 bases, with 5 bases remaining between them. Here the CDR3 DNA reads TGCGCCAGCAGCTTTACAGTGAACACTGAAGCTTTCTTT. As protein: CASSFTVNTEAFF.

The sample holds a few counts of this clone. The chain combines TRBV20-1 with TRBJ1-2, with a weak D call TRBD1 (5 bases). CDR1 and CDR2 from the germline V gene are DFQATT and SNEGSKA (reference sequence). V lost 3 bases and J lost 4, with 15 bases in between. This CDR3 is built from 14 residues. CDR3 DNA: TGCAGTGCTAGTTATAGGGGAACCGGCTATGGCTACACCTTC. This translates into CSASYRGTGYGYTF.

This clone was detected once. The chain has TRBV25-1 and TRBJ1-4, with D possibly being TRBD1 (5 bases). Trimming removed 5 bases from V and 3 bases from J, with 13 bases in between. Germline V gives CDR1 MGHDK, CDR2 SYGVNS. The CDR3 totals 15 residues. The CDR3 here is CASSRLGQANEKLFF. CDR3 nucleotides: TGTGCCAGCAGTCGCCTGGGGCAAGCTAATGAAAAACTGTTTTTT.

The CDR3 loop reads CASSYAEDSGNTIYF. The CDR3 nucleotides are TGTGCCAGCAGTTACGCCGAGGACTCTGGAAACACCATATATTTT. The V and J genes are TRBV6-2 or TRBV6-3 and TRBJ1-3; no clear D gene. The CDR3 runs 15 residues. Deletions cut 2 bases from V and 0 bases from J, with 8 bases between. The V gene's germline CDR1 is MNHEY and CDR2 SVGEGT.

The rearrangement joins TRBV7-3 to TRBJ1-1; 9 nucleotides line up with TRBD1. This CDR3 is 14 amino acids long. Germline CDR1 is SGHTA and CDR2 is FQGTGA. J lost 5 bases, V lost 5 bases, and 6 bases had no gene match. The DNA for the CDR3 is TGTGCCAGCAGCGTTACAGGGGGCCGGACTGAAGCTTTCTTT. Protein sequence: CASSVTGGRTEAFF.

The chain joins TRBV21-1 to TRBJ2-3; TRBD1 was called by the table and not checked on the DNA. TRBV21-1 is recorded as a pseudogene. The CDR3 runs to 18 residues. The CDR3 reads CARPTGGLRNEGTDTQYF. The CDR3 bases are TGTGCCCGGCCGACAGGCGGGCTTCGGAATGAAGGCACAGATACGCAGTATTTT.